Below, 20 T cell receptor beta chains from the same sample are listed, as sequenced in a study of shared clonotypes between healthy human individuals. Sequencing used immunoSEQ multiplex PCR; TCRdb keeps in-frame clones, though not all of them. This sample has a few hundred thousand clones, with more than 95% found just once. The sample taken for sequencing was naive CD4+ T cells sorted from blood. Subset denoted: CD45RA+ positively selected. The origin of the receptors is a woman aged 25-40 years in good health.

A remark on this clone: The sample has other DNA sequences that encode this CDR3 too. The chain uses TRBV6-5 and TRBJ2-5, with 13 bases aligning to TRBD2. The CDR3 runs 16 residues. Germline V gene lookup returns CDR1 MNHEY and CDR2 SVGAGI. With 4 bases clipped from V and 5 bases from J, the junction kept 7 bases outside the gene matches. Here the CDR3 DNA reads TGTGCCAGCAGTTCTAGACTAGCGGGAGGTCGGGAGACCCAGTACTTC. Encoded protein: CASSSRLAGGRETQYF.

The chain uses TRBV5-1 and TRBJ1-4; tentative D call: TRBD1 (5 bases). Trimming pared 2 bases from V and 4 bases from J, leaving 12 bases between. The CDR3 spans 15 residues. Germline V gene data show CDR1 as SGHRS and CDR2 as YFSETQ. The CDR3 sequence: CASSLEGAFNEKLFF. CDR3 nucleotides: TGCGCCAGCAGCTTAGAAGGGGCGTTTAATGAAAAACTGTTTTTT.

V gene TRBV6-1 combines with J gene TRBJ1-6; tentative D call: TRBD1 (6 bases). CDR1 is MNHNS, CDR2 SASEGT, per germline. The CDR3 is made up of 14 amino acids. Trimming took 7 bases from V and 9 from J, leaving 16 bases between them. The CDR3 region is CASNPRGLGSPLHF. The DNA of the CDR3 is TGTGCCAGCAACCCCAGGGGACTGGGTTCACCCCTCCACTTT.

The chain combines TRBV19 with TRBJ2-4; maybe TRBD2 (6 bases). V lost 2 bases, J lost 0 bases, and 17 bases lay in between. This CDR3 is built from 18 residues. Germline V gene data show CDR1 as LNHDA and CDR2 as SQIVND (reference sequence). CDR3 sequence: CASSIMHRGTLAKNIQYF. The CDR3 nucleotides are TGTGCCAGTAGTATAATGCATCGGGGGACCCTAGCCAAAAACATTCAGTACTTC.

This clone was counted only a few times. The CDR3 region is CASSLGRTGGTEAFF. The CDR3 coding sequence is TGTGCCAGCAGTTTGGGAAGGACAGGAGGTACTGAAGCTTTCTTT. This chain connects TRBV28 to TRBJ1-1; 7 nucleotides match TRBD1. The CDR3 is 15 residues long. CDR1 and CDR2 from the germline V gene are MDHEN and SYDVKM. V was clipped by 3 bases and J by 5 bases; unmatched bases: 9.

This chain links TRBV5-1 with TRBJ2-2; TRBD2 matches 9 bases. The CDR3 has 15 amino acids. The ends lost 0 bases at V and 4 bases at J; junction bases unmatched: 1. Germline V gives CDR1 SGHRS, CDR2 YFSETQ. The DNA for the CDR3 is TGCGCCAGCAGCTTGGTTAGCGGGAGCACCGGGGAGCTGTTTTTT. It encodes CASSLVSGSTGELFF.

J is TRBJ2-6 and V is TRBV6-6, with D maybe TRBD1 (5 bases). The V and J ends lost 5 bases and 0 bases respectively, with 8 bases between them. Germline V lookup: CDR1 MNHNY, CDR2 SVGAGI (reference sequence). The CDR3 spans 15 residues. CDR3 sequence: CASSARDSGANVLTF. DNA for the CDR3: TGTGCCAGCAGTGCCAGGGACTCTGGGGCCAACGTCCTGACTTTC.

V is TRBV5-4 and J is TRBJ1-2, with 8 bases that match TRBD1. The CDR3 is made up of 15 amino acids. Germline V gives CDR1 SGHNT, CDR2 YYREEE (reference sequence). Unmatched junction bases numbered 3, after V lost 2 bases and J lost 0 bases. CDR3 loop: CASSFGQGPNYGYTF. The CDR3 bases are TGTGCCAGCAGCTTTGGACAGGGTCCTAACTATGGCTACACCTTC.

The chain combines TRBV5-1 with TRBJ2-1; maybe TRBD2 (6 bases). The V end was cut by 3 bases, the J end by 6 bases, with 16 bases between. The CDR3 is 15 amino acids. From germline, CDR1 is SGHRS and CDR2 YFSETQ. CDR3 sequence reads: CASSSGTQGGNEQFF. CDR3 DNA sequence: TGCGCCAGCAGCTCCGGGACTCAAGGAGGCAATGAGCAGTTCTTC.

This chain links TRBV18 with TRBJ2-5, with 10 bases lining up with TRBD2. V shed 6 bases and J 3 bases; nucleotides not matched to a gene: 10. CDR1 KGHSH and CDR2 LQKENI come from the germline V gene. The CDR3 totals 16 residues. CDR3 coding DNA: TGTGCCAGCTCGGACGGGCTAGCGGGAGTAGAAGAGACCCAGTACTTC. This translates into CASSDGLAGVEETQYF. The whole variable domain, filled in from reference TRBV18 and TRBJ2-5, reads NAGVMQNPRHLVRRRGQEARLRCSPMKGHSHVYWYRQLPEEGLKFMVYLQKENIIDESGMPKERFSAEFPKEGPSILRIQQVVRGDSAAYFCASSDGLAGVEETQYFGPGTRLLVL.

This chain connects TRBV5-1 to TRBJ2-7; 9 bases are shared with TRBD2. This CDR3 spans 16 amino acids. Trimming at V came to 4 bases and at J to 4 bases, leaving 12 bases not matched to a gene. CDR1 and CDR2 (germline): SGHRS, YFSETQ. CDR3 bases: TGCGCCAGCAGCAGAACCGGGACTAGCTCTACATACGAGCAGTACTTC. Its translation is CASSRTGTSSTYEQYF.

The chain links TRBV6-1 to TRBJ2-7; D is uncertain. This CDR3 contains 12 residues. Germline CDR1 is MNHNS and CDR2 is SASEGT. The germline V and J ends were trimmed by 4 bases and 3 bases, with 7 bases remaining between them. CDR3 loop: CASSATLYEQYF. Here the CDR3 DNA reads TGTGCCAGCAGTGCGACCCTCTACGAGCAGTACTTC.

The V gene is TRBV11-3, the J gene TRBJ2-1, with D perhaps TRBD1 (5 bases). V dropped 2 bases and J dropped 0 bases, with 14 bases sitting between them. Germline CDR1 and CDR2: SGHNT and YENEEA. The CDR3 runs 17 residues. The CDR3 region is CASSLSGHSSSYNEQFF. CDR3 sequence (DNA): TGTGCCAGCAGCTTATCAGGACACTCTAGCTCCTACAATGAGCAGTTCTTC.

The table lists this clone with a few counts. This chain connects TRBV6-6 to TRBJ1-2; TRBD1 agrees at 9 bases. The CDR3 has 16 residues. Germline V lookup: CDR1 MNHNY, CDR2 SVGAGI (reference sequence). J was trimmed by 0 bases and V by 7 bases; bases with no gene match: 9. In DNA form, the CDR3 reads TGTGCCAGCACCCCGGGACAGGGTAGAGCTAACTATGGCTACACCTTC. This sequence encodes CASTPGQGRANYGYTF.

This CDR3 is CASSPSGLGATNEKLFF. The CDR3 bases are TGTGCCAGCAGCCCATCAGGACTGGGGGCGACTAATGAAAAACTGTTTTTT. The V gene is TRBV13, the J gene TRBJ1-4, with D perhaps matching TRBD1 (6 bases). Germline values: CDR1 PRHDT, CDR2 FYEKMQ (reference sequence). Trimming took 5 bases from V and 2 from J, leaving 18 bases between them. This CDR3 is built from 17 residues.

The rearrangement joins TRBV18 to TRBJ2-7; the D gene is possibly TRBD1 (5 bases). Germline-derived CDR1 and CDR2 are KGHSH and LQKENI. This CDR3 is built from 14 residues. The V and J ends lost 0 bases and 5 bases respectively, with 11 bases between them. CDR3 nucleotide sequence: TGTGCCAGCTCACCACCAAACGCAGGGAACGAGCAGTACTTC. This codes for CASSPPNAGNEQYF.

V usage is TRBV6-1 and J usage is TRBJ1-2, with D uncertain. V was trimmed by 5 bases and J by 4 bases, leaving 17 bases between them. CDR3 length: 15 amino acids. From germline, CDR1 is MNHNS and CDR2 SASEGT. CDR3 in amino acids: CASSPQEGAFYGYTF. In DNA, the CDR3 is TGTGCCAGCAGTCCCCAGGAGGGCGCATTCTATGGCTACACCTTC.

The chain combines TRBV28 with TRBJ2-1; 10 bases agree with TRBD2. The germline V gene has CDR1 MDHEN and CDR2 SYDVKM. This CDR3 region has 15 residues. After removal of 6 bases from V and 6 bases from J, the junction contained 8 bases not matched to a gene. The CDR3 DNA reads TGTGCCAGCAGCTCGATAGCGGGAGGTTTCAATGAGCAGTTCTTC. This sequence encodes CASSSIAGGFNEQFF.

The chain links TRBV5-4 to TRBJ1-2; D is uncertain. Deletions cut 0 bases from V and 0 bases from J, with 6 bases between. This CDR3 spans 14 amino acids. CDR1 SGHNT and CDR2 YYREEE come from the germline V gene (reference sequence). In DNA, the CDR3 is TGTGCCAGCAGCTTGGTTAATTCTAACTATGGCTACACCTTC. It is translated as CASSLVNSNYGYTF.

This clone has a single count. The chain joins TRBV28 to TRBJ2-5; D not certain. The J call could be wrong; TRBJ2-7 is a better fit for the DNA end. The CDR3 spans 15 residues. Germline V gene lookup returns CDR1 MDHEN and CDR2 SYDVKM. CDR3 nucleotide sequence: TGTGCCAGCAGTCCGCACTTACGGGCTGCCTACGAGCAGTACTTC. This sequence encodes CASSPHLRAAYEQYF.